A single sample is the source of the 30 T cell receptor beta chains below, sequenced in a study of cytomegalovirus exposure and HLA in healthy donors. The PCR was carried out with 60 Vbeta primers and 13 Jbeta primers. The table came from immunoSEQ multiplex PCR; TCRdb's copy has only in-frame clones and leaves some out. The sample records more than 60,000 clones, 80% being singletons. Sequencing was performed on PBMCs. These receptor sequences come from a woman aged 30 to 39 in good health and CMV-seronegative.

V gene TRBV6-5 combines with J gene TRBJ1-1; no clear D. The length of the CDR3 is 14 residues. Trimming took 0 bases from V and 2 from J, leaving 7 bases between them. Germline CDR1 is MNHEY and CDR2 is SVGAGI. In nucleotides, the CDR3 is TGTGCCAGCAGTTACTCGGTAGTTAACACTGAAGCTTTCTTT. Amino acids: CASSYSVVNTEAFF.

The chain is built from TRBV5-1 and TRBJ2-7, with 10 bases matching TRBD2. V gave up 2 bases and J gave up 3 bases; unmatched junction bases: 2. This CDR3 spans 14 amino acids. In germline, CDR1 is SGHRS, CDR2 YFSETQ. The CDR3 reads CASSFSGGNYEQYF. The CDR3 coding sequence is TGCGCCAGCAGCTTTAGCGGGGGGAACTACGAGCAGTACTTC. The variable domain in full, with the rest retrieved from reference TRBV5-1 and TRBJ2-7, is KAGVTQTPRYLIKTRGQQVTLSCSPISGHRSVSWYQQTPGQGLQFLFEYFSETQRNKGNFPGRFSGRQFSNSRSEMNVSTLELGDSALYLCASSFSGGNYEQYFGPGTRLTVT.

The chain couples TRBV6-6 to TRBJ2-2; 10 nucleotides line up with TRBD2. The J segment lost 1 base and the V segment lost 8 bases, leaving 4 bases of the junction unmatched. The CDR3 runs 15 residues. The germline gives CDR1 MNHNY, CDR2 SVGAGI (reference sequence). The CDR3 sequence is CASRASGGNTGELFF. The CDR3 DNA is TGTGCCAGCCGGGCTAGCGGGGGGAACACCGGGGAGCTGTTTTTT.

J is TRBJ2-1 and V is TRBV11-2, with 10 bases aligning to TRBD1. In germline, CDR1 is SGHAT, CDR2 FQNNGV. V lost 5 bases, J lost 8 bases, and 12 bases stayed unmatched. This CDR3 has 16 residues. The CDR3 is CASSPAGTGVIDEQFF. The DNA of the CDR3 is TGTGCCAGCAGCCCCGCGGGGACAGGGGTAATCGATGAGCAGTTCTTC.

In this sample, this clone turned up a few times. The chain links TRBV7-8 to TRBJ1-5, with 7 bases aligning to TRBD1. The V gene's germline CDR1 is SGHVS and CDR2 FQNEAQ. V lost 0 bases to trimming and J lost 5 bases; unmatched junction nucleotides: 1. The CDR3 is made up of 14 amino acids. CDR3 region: CASSLAQGDQPQHF. CDR3 coding DNA: TGTGCCAGCAGCTTAGCTCAGGGGGATCAGCCCCAGCATTTT.

The DNA of the CDR3 is TGTGCCATCAGGGCTTTGAACACTGAAGCTTTCTTT. This sequence encodes CAIRALNTEAFF. This chain links TRBV10-3 with TRBJ1-1, with D unclear. Between the trimmed V and J ends, which lost 6 bases and 0 bases, there was a span of 5 bases. There are 12 residues in the CDR3. Germline assignment: CDR1 ENHRY and CDR2 SYGVKD.

V usage is TRBV29-1 and J usage is TRBJ2-1; TRBD2 might be the D (5 bases). This CDR3 spans 13 amino acids. Trimming took off 4 bases at V and 5 bases at J, with 12 bases between the two ends. Germline V gene data show CDR1 as SQVTM and CDR2 as ANQGSEA. CDR3: CSVGGQRDNEQFF. The CDR3 nucleotides read TGCAGCGTTGGAGGGCAGAGGGACAATGAGCAGTTCTTC.

V usage is TRBV5-6 and J usage is TRBJ1-3; D remains ambiguous. The germline CDR1 and CDR2 sequences are SGHDT and YYEEEE. The CDR3 runs 14 residues. Between the trimmed V and J ends, which lost 4 bases and 2 bases, there was a span of 10 bases. In DNA, the CDR3 is TGTGCCAGCAGCCCACAGCCGCCTGGAAACACCATATATTTT. It is translated as CASSPQPPGNTIYF.

The gene calls are TRBV5-1 and TRBJ2-5; 7 bases are shared with TRBD2. Trimming took 4 bases from V and 2 from J; bases not matched to a gene: 8. Germline CDR1 SGHRS, CDR2 YFSETQ. CDR3 length: 15 residues. The CDR3 spells CASSEMGGGQETQYF. DNA for the CDR3: TGCGCCAGCAGCGAGATGGGGGGGGGACAAGAGACCCAGTACTTC.

The genes are TRBV29-1 and TRBJ2-4; TRBD2 matches at 10 bases. Per germline, CDR1 SQVTM and CDR2 ANQGSEA. Unmatched junction bases numbered 19, after V lost 5 bases and J lost 9 bases. This CDR3 has 17 residues. The DNA of the CDR3 is TGCAGCGTTCCTACCCCTTTCCTAGCGGGAGAGGACGGCATTCAGTACTTC. It specifies CSVPTPFLAGEDGIQYF.

The rearrangement links TRBV4-1 to TRBJ1-3; D ambiguous. Trimming pared 0 bases from V and 0 bases from J, leaving 6 bases between. Per germline, CDR1 MGHRA and CDR2 YSYEKL. This CDR3 has 15 residues. CDR3 amino acids: CASSQDASSGNTIYF. Here the CDR3 DNA reads TGCGCCAGCAGCCAAGATGCGAGCTCTGGAAACACCATATATTTT.

The rearrangement joins TRBV7-4 to TRBJ1-5; possible D gene TRBD1, 6 bases. V lost 1 base and J lost 4, with 14 bases in between. CDR3 length: 16 residues. Per germline, CDR1 SGHVT and CDR2 SQSDAQ. CDR3 in DNA: TGTGCCAGCAGCTTAGAGGGCAGGGGAAGGAATCAGCCCCAGCATTTT. Translation gives CASSLEGRGRNQPQHF.

This chain connects TRBV29-1 to TRBJ2-7; tentatively, D is TRBD1 (6 bases). The CDR3 sequence is 13 residues long. V was cut by 6 bases and J by 2 bases, with 14 bases left in between. Germline-derived CDR1 and CDR2 are SQVTM and ANQGSEA. CDR3 nucleotide sequence: TGCAGCGTAGAGACGACAGGAACCTACGAGCAGTACTTC. Residues: CSVETTGTYEQYF.

The rearrangement links TRBV6-5 to TRBJ2-3; possible D gene TRBD2, 5 bases. From germline, CDR1 is MNHEY and CDR2 SVGAGI. Between the trimmed V and J ends, which lost 3 bases and 6 bases, there was a span of 13 bases. This CDR3 contains 14 residues. The CDR3 spells CASSYRRRGDTQYF. In nucleotides, the CDR3 is TGTGCCAGCAGTTATCGGAGGAGAGGGGATACGCAGTATTTT.

In its sample, this clone was seen once. Lacking the conserved final phenylalanine or tryptophan, this CDR3 likely reflects a read error. V is TRBV29-1 and J is TRBJ2-3; the match to TRBD2 covers 8 bases. Trimming removed 5 bases from V and 0 bases from J; junction bases left unmatched: 4. The CDR3 length is 14 residues. Germline loops: CDR1 SQVTM, CDR2 ANQGSEA. For the CDR3, the DNA is TGCAGCGTTATAGCGGGGATCAGCACAGATACGCAGTATGTT. Amino acid sequence: CSVIAGISTDTQYV.

This clone was detected only a few times. The chain has TRBV2 and TRBJ1-4, with D uncertain. The CDR3 contains 14 residues. The V and J ends lost 7 bases and 4 bases respectively, with 13 bases between them. Germline lookup yields CDR1 SNHLY and CDR2 FYNNEI. CDR3 sequence (DNA): TGTGCCAGCAAAGGCCAGAGCGTTAATGAAAAACTGTTTTTT. Translation gives CASKGQSVNEKLFF. The full variable domain, its missing parts supplied by reference TRBV2 and TRBJ1-4, is EPEVTQTPSHQVTQMGQEVILRCVPISNHLYFYWYRQILGQKVEFLVSFYNNEISEKSEIFDDQFSVERPDGSNFTLKIRSTKLEDSAMYFCASKGQSVNEKLFFGSGTQLSVL.

The CDR3 DNA sequence: TGTGCCAGCAGCGCCAGGGGGCGTGACGAGCAGTACTTC. This codes for CASSARGRDEQYF. The genes are TRBV9 and TRBJ2-7; the match to TRBD1 covers 8 bases. Germline assignment: CDR1 SGDLS and CDR2 YYNGEE. Germline trimming cut 3 bases from V and 5 bases from J; bases unmatched to any gene: 4. The CDR3 is 13 residues long.

As regards this clone: At one end, the junction sequence differs from germline, possibly due to a read error. The J gene is TRBJ1-4, the V gene TRBV14; no clear D. Looked up from germline, CDR1 is SGHDN and CDR2 is FVKESK. This CDR3 has 14 amino acids. CDR3 protein: CASSKDYRNEKLFF. The CDR3 DNA follows: TGTGCCAGCAGCAAAGACTACCGTAATGAAAAACTGTTTTTT.

V gene TRBV10-3 combines with J gene TRBJ2-5; 10 positions match TRBD1. V was clipped by 4 bases and J by 4 bases; unmatched bases: 6. The germline CDR1 and CDR2 sequences are ENHRY and SYGVKD. The CDR3 is made up of 15 amino acids. CDR3 loop: CAISATDRGLETQYF. In DNA form, the CDR3 reads TGTGCCATCAGTGCGACCGACAGGGGGCTAGAGACCCAGTACTTC.

This clone was found a few times. The chain joins TRBV30 to TRBJ2-1; 14 bases match TRBD2. The CDR3 loop spans 17 amino acids. J lost 2 bases, V lost 2 bases, and 5 bases had no gene match. The germline CDR1 and CDR2 sequences are GTSNPN and SVGIG (reference sequence). The CDR3 is CAWSRTSGRRTYNEQFF. The CDR3 region has the DNA TGTGCCTGGAGTCGGACTAGCGGGAGGCGAACCTACAATGAGCAGTTCTTC.

This chain links TRBV30 with TRBJ2-2; D remains unclear. Germline values: CDR1 GTSNPN, CDR2 SVGIG (reference sequence). This CDR3 contains 14 residues. V gave up 5 bases and J gave up 0 bases, with 10 bases separating them. CDR3 amino acids: CAWCKLTNTGELFF. CDR3 sequence (DNA): TGTGCCTGGTGCAAACTTACGAACACCGGGGAGCTGTTTTTT. The full variable domain, in which reference TRBV30 and TRBJ2-2 provide the parts outside the CDR3, is SQTIHQWPATLVQPVGSPLSLECTVEGTSNPNLYWYRQAAGRGLQLLFYSVGIGQISSEVPQNLSASRPQDRQFILSSKKLLLSDSGFYLCAWCKLTNTGELFFGEGSRLTVL.

The J gene is TRBJ2-3, the V gene TRBV5-1; maybe TRBD2 (6 bases). Germline CDR1 and CDR2: SGHRS and YFSETQ. The CDR3 length is 16 residues. The V gene lost 4 bases and the J gene lost 4 bases, with 19 bases spanning the gap. The CDR3 loop reads CASSGRAGRLPDTQYF. In nucleotides, the CDR3 is TGCGCCAGCAGCGGTCGGGCAGGGAGGCTTCCAGATACGCAGTATTTT. The full variable domain, with the rest looked up from reference TRBV5-1 and TRBJ2-3, is KAGVTQTPRYLIKTRGQQVTLSCSPISGHRSVSWYQQTPGQGLQFLFEYFSETQRNKGNFPGRFSGRQFSNSRSEMNVSTLELGDSALYLCASSGRAGRLPDTQYFGPGTRLTVL.

The rearrangement uses TRBV6-1 and TRBJ2-1; possible D gene TRBD2, 6 bases. This CDR3 spans 13 amino acids. V dropped 4 bases and J dropped 9 bases, with 13 bases sitting between them. From germline, CDR1 is MNHNS and CDR2 SASEGT. The CDR3 region is CASSGQEGSEQFF. The CDR3 nucleotides are TGTGCCAGCAGTGGCCAGGAGGGGAGTGAGCAGTTCTTC.

The chain has TRBV4-1 and TRBJ2-5; D call uncertain. In germline, CDR1 is MGHRA, CDR2 YSYEKL. Between the trimmed V and J ends, which lost 4 bases and 1 base, there was a span of 10 bases. The CDR3 contains 14 residues. The CDR3 coding sequence is TGCGCCAGCAGCCTCTCCGGTCCCCAAGAGACCCAGTACTTC. Its protein product is CASSLSGPQETQYF.

The chain couples TRBV5-6 to TRBJ1-1; 7 bases map to TRBD1. Germline V gene data show CDR1 as SGHDT and CDR2 as YYEEEE. This CDR3 has 16 amino acids. V shed 0 bases and J 1 base; nucleotides not matched to a gene: 6. CDR3 DNA: TGTGCCAGCAGCTTGGCCCCGACAGGGCCGAACACTGAAGCTTTCTTT. It yields the protein CASSLAPTGPNTEAFF.

On this clone: The junction departs from germline at one end; a sequencing error may be responsible. The rearrangement joins TRBV7-7 to TRBJ2-5; TRBD2 agrees at 10 bases. CDR1 is SSHAT, CDR2 FNYEAQ, per germline (reference sequence). This CDR3 region has 17 residues. The CDR3 DNA sequence: TGTGCTAGCAGCTTCCGACTAGCGGGCAGCACTGCAGGGACCCAGTACTTC. Translated: CASSFRLAGSTAGTQYF.

CDR3 region: CASSTSGGAQETQYF. CDR3 DNA sequence: TGTGCCAGCAGCACCAGCGGGGGGGCCCAGGAGACCCAGTACTTC. J is TRBJ2-5 and V is TRBV6-5; 10 bases are shared with TRBD2. The germline CDR1 and CDR2 sequences are MNHEY and SVGAGI. The junction had 9 bases not matched to a gene; V was cut back by 6 bases and J by 5 bases. This CDR3 is built from 15 residues.

This sequence joins TRBV28 and TRBJ2-7; 14 bases are a match to TRBD2. Germline-derived CDR1 and CDR2 are MDHEN and SYDVKM. Trimming at V came to 6 bases and at J to 5 bases, leaving 9 bases not matched to a gene. The CDR3 runs 16 residues. CDR3 sequence (DNA): TGTGCCAGCAGACCAGGACTAGCGGGGGGCCCCGACGAGCAGTACTTC. Translated: CASRPGLAGGPDEQYF.

This clone is a singleton in its sample. The rearrangement links TRBV6-1 to TRBJ1-5, with D possibly being TRBD1 (6 bases). CDR3 length: 15 residues. Germline CDR1 MNHNS, CDR2 SASEGT. Trimming shortened V by 6 bases and J by 7 bases, and 19 bases separated the two germline ends. The CDR3, as DNA: TGTGCCAGCAGCGGGGCCCACAGGGCGGACCAGCCCCAGCATTTT. Translation: CASSGAHRADQPQHF.

This clone appeared once. V is TRBV7-2 and J is TRBJ2-1; tentative D call: TRBD2 (6 bases). CDR1 and CDR2 from the germline V gene are SGHTA and FQGNSA. This CDR3 has 12 residues. The V end lost 7 bases, the J end lost 7 bases, and 11 bases lay between the germline ends. The chain's CDR3 is CASTRSGNEQFF. As DNA, the CDR3 is TGTGCCAGCACCCGAAGCGGGAATGAGCAGTTCTTC.